One TCR beta chain is described in this entry. The data belong to a study of blood T cell repertoires in COVID-19. Study-level information: COVID-19 samples, acute and convalescent, were from the United States, Italy and Spain. PBMCs, B-cell-depleted T cells, or T cells provided the cDNA or gDNA that made up the material.

The CDR3 runs 15 residues. Trimming cost V 8 bases and J 4 bases; bases outside gene matches: 12. Germline CDR1 ENHRY, CDR2 SYGVKD. The authors' processing: Amplification with reference gene primers provided the estimates of nucleated cell counts. Using immunoSEQ multiplex PCR, the repertoire was profiled, and TCRdb retains in-frame clones only, with some absent. D and trimming were read from the DNA, whereas the V and J calls and clone size are those reported in that table. In the table there are about 490,000 clones, around 85% of which are singletons. The sample was peripheral blood. V and J are TRBV10-3 and TRBJ2-3; 7 nucleotides match TRBD2. This clonotype originated in a human donor in a cohort sampled during active COVID-19. The CDR3 is CAISWTSSMADTQYF. CDR3 sequence (DNA): TGTGCCATCTCATGGACTAGTTCTATGGCAGATACGCAGTATTTT.